The clone carrying this TCR beta chain was seen repeatedly, ten times or more. What it recognizes is unknown. This sample was included in a study of T-cell memory formation after mild COVID-19. The study's findings and limits: Shrinking CD4+ clones were chiefly CM and EM; CD8+ ones were chiefly EMRA. Clones contracting day 15 to 85 were balanced CD4/CD8; later expanders leaned CD4+.

This CDR3 spans 14 amino acids. The V segment lost 3 bases and the J segment 4 bases; nucleotides outside the gene matches: 7. The germline V gene has CDR1 DFQATT and CDR2 SNEGSKA (reference sequence). TCRdb processed the 5' RACE reads anew with MiXCR; each CDR3 protein has one entry. This sample has roughly 180,000 distinct CDR3 sequences; approximately 17% occur once, and the top ten carry roughly 3.9%. The origin of this receptor is a man between 18 and 29 years old who had mild COVID-19 (a few samples of this study predate the infection). Cell type and time point are not known. The sequencing input was PBMCs or a T cell subset sorted from them (not recorded which). This chain links TRBV20-1 with TRBJ2-3, with 7 bases lining up with TRBD2. The CDR3: CSARGGLRADTQYF. The DNA for the CDR3 is TGCAGTGCTAGGGGGGGGTTAAGGGCAGATACGCAGTATTTT.